This TCR beta chain was found in a study of cytomegalovirus exposure and HLA in healthy donors. Study details: Clustering assigned 81% of the approximately 400 genotyped donors to the Caucasian-associated ancestry cluster.

General study points: Earlier findings revealed that most TCR beta V segments proved productive either about 90% or about 30% of the time. Some V segments could not be told apart, so they were left out, TRBV6-2 and TRBV6-3 among them.

V lost 6 bases, J lost 7 bases, and 16 bases lay in between. The germline V gene has CDR1 SNHLY and CDR2 FYNNEI. This CDR3 spans 15 amino acids. The primer mix had 60 Vbeta and 13 Jbeta primers. Per the original data handling: Later, tens of millions of unique TCR beta chains were counted in an analysis, and roughly 11 million of them were shared. The table came from immunoSEQ multiplex PCR; TCRdb's copy has only in-frame clones and leaves some out. V, J and clone size reflect that table, while D and trimming were determined from the DNA. The table lists 100,000 to 150,000 clones, around 82% of them singletons. This clone was detected only a few times. Its antigen is currently unknown.

This sequence joins TRBV2 and TRBJ1-6; maybe TRBD1 (5 bases). Input material: PBMCs. The sequence came from a man aged 25-45 years in good health and CMV-seropositive. The DNA of the CDR3 is TGTGCCAGCAGACCCCGTGGGGGGGGGAATTCACCCCTCCACTTT. This translates into CASRPRGGGNSPLHF. The whole variable domain, remainder taken from reference TRBV2 and TRBJ1-6, is EPEVTQTPSHQVTQMGQEVILRCVPISNHLYFYWYRQILGQKVEFLVSFYNNEISEKSEIFDDQFSVERPDGSNFTLKIRSTKLEDSAMYFCASRPRGGGNSPLHFGNGTRLTVT.